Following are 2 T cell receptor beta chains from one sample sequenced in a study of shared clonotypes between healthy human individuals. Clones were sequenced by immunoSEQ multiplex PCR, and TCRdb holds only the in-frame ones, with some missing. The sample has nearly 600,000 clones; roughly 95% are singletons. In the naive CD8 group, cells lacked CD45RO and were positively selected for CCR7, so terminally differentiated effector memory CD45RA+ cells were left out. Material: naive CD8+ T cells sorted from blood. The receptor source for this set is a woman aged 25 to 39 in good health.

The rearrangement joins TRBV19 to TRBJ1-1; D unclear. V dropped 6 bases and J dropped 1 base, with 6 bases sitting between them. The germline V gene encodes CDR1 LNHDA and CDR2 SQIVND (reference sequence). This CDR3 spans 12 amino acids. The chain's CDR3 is CASRHRNTEAFF. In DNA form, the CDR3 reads TGTGCCAGTAGACACAGGAACACTGAAGCTTTCTTT.

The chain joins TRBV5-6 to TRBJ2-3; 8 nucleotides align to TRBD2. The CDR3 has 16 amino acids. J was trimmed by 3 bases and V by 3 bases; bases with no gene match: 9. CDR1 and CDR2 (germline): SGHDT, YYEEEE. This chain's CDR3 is CASSSSGLASTDTQYF. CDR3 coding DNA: TGTGCCAGCAGCTCGTCTGGACTAGCATCTACAGATACGCAGTATTTT.